These 3 T cell receptor beta chains were all obtained from the same sample, sequenced in a study of CD8+ T cells in alopecia areata. Extraction and reverse transcription of RNA yielded cDNA as the sequencing template. The protocol was immunoSEQ multiplex PCR, while the TCRdb copy is restricted to in-frame clones and leaves out a portion. The sample consists of about 100,000 clones, 55% to 75% of them appearing once. As for treatment: oral pan-JAK inhibitor, 5-10 mg twice daily. The sample was CD8+ T cells sorted from blood, taken between weeks 55 and 65, from a patient treated with tofacitinib. All receptors derive from a human donor with alopecia areata.

The chain combines TRBV13 with TRBJ2-5; 10 bases fit TRBD2. Germline CDR1 and CDR2: PRHDT and FYEKMQ (reference sequence). This CDR3 spans 14 amino acids. V lost 5 bases and J lost 5; bases outside the gene matches: 5. The CDR3 bases are TGTGCCAGCAGCAGCGGGGGGGCAGGGGAGACCCAGTACTTC. It is translated as CASSSGGAGETQYF.

The chain joins TRBV29-1 to TRBJ1-1; tentatively, D is TRBD1 (5 bases). Germline loops: CDR1 SQVTM, CDR2 ANQGSEA. There are 12 residues in the CDR3. Trimming left V 5 bases short and J 10 bases short, with 17 bases between. The CDR3 DNA follows: TGCAGCGTTTGGGGCGGGGGTGTTGGAGCTTTCTTT. Protein product: CSVWGGGVGAFF.

The genes are TRBV4-1 and TRBJ1-5, with D tentatively TRBD1 (5 bases). The CDR3 totals 12 residues. Germline V CDR1 and CDR2: MGHRA, YSYEKL. Between the trimmed V and J ends, which lost 8 bases and 10 bases, there was a span of 15 bases. CDR3 residues: CASAGPGGPQHF. The CDR3 region has the DNA TGCGCCAGCGCAGGGCCCGGGGGACCCCAGCATTTT.